This T cell receptor beta chain is from a study of cytomegalovirus exposure and HLA in healthy donors. General observations from the study: Across all donors, roughly uniform sequencing depth was an assumption of the presence/absence analyses. An analysis was carried out at a later point. It showed that HLA-associated TCR beta chains were more clonally expanded than equally common non-associated chains. Excluded were some V segments that proved indistinguishable, including TRBV6-2 and TRBV6-3.

The PCR made use of 60 Vbeta and 13 Jbeta primers. Sequencing was performed with immunoSEQ multiplex PCR; in TCRdb, only in-frame clones are kept and a portion is missing. The table includes approximately 74,000 clones, around 60% detected once. For this clone: What it binds is not known.

The CDR3 totals 15 residues. Trimming left V 5 bases short and J 7 bases short, with 20 bases between. Germline-derived CDR1 and CDR2 are SGHTA and FQGNSA. Input material: PBMCs. The sequence derives from a man younger than 45 in good health and CMV-seropositive. This chain connects TRBV7-2 to TRBJ2-5; a weak D match, TRBD2 (5 bases). As DNA, the CDR3 is TGTGCCAGCAGCGCGGGTGTCGCACCCGGGGTGACCCAGTACTTC. Its translation: CASSAGVAPGVTQYF.